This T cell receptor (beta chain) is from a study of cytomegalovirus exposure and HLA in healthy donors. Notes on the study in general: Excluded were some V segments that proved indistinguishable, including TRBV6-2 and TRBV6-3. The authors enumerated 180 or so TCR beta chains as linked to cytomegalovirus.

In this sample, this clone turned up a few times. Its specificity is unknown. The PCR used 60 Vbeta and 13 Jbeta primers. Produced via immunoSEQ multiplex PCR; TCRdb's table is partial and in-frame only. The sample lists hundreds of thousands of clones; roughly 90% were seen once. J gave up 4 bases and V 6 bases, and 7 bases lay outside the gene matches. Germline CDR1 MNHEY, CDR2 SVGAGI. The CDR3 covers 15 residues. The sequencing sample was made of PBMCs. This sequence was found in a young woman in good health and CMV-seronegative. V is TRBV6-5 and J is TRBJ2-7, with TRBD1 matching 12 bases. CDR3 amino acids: CASSGTGGFGYEQYF. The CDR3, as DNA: TGTGCCAGCAGCGGGACAGGGGGCTTTGGGTACGAGCAGTACTTC.